This entry describes one T cell receptor (beta chain). This receptor's antigen is unknown. No clone much larger than this one lies a single base away; base qualities are absent. TCRbeta CDR3 regions were amplified from genomic DNA using the immunoSEQ Assay, a bias-controlled multiplex PCR. The published analysis was carried out like this. The number of nucleated cells in each sample was estimated from the amplification of reference gene primers within the assay. To quantify the absolute abundance of each unique TCRbeta CDR3 rearrangement, sequence reads were collapsed and filtered. For each sample, productive Simpson clonality was calculated as the square root of Simpson's diversity index across productive rearrangements. What TCRdb holds here is the immuneACCESS table cut down to in-frame rearrangements. Part of the clones is not present; checked against another copy, under half of the missing clones reflect an unresolved V gene, and the others are unexplained. V and J calls and clone size come straight from that table; D and trimming were deduced from the DNA. For this sample the table gives some 350,000 clones, of which 75% to 90% were detected only once. About 6% of the sample is taken by the ten largest.

The sample is drawn from a study of blood T cell repertoires in COVID-19 (dated by TCRdb to the early 2020s). About the full investigation: The collaborator samples originated in the United States, Italy and Spain and spanned the acute and convalescent phases of COVID-19. Where HLA class I and class II types were available, the types were taken from metadata supplied by the sample provider, not from assay-based typing. A freely available public database, intended as a resource for researchers studying the immune response to SARS-CoV-2, is where the repertoires were released. The material from the prospective study consisted of cDNA or gDNA derived from T cells, B-cell-depleted T cells, or PBMCs. Samples were obtained from the ongoing ImmuneRACE study (first 160 participants) and from over 1,000 subjects provided by 6 global collaborators. Sample metadata almost always included a de-identified subject ID, COVID-19 status, age in years and sex. Deeply sampled blood TCRbeta repertoires from subjects exposed to, actively infected with, or recovered from COVID-19 were included in the dataset.

One collaborating source in Seattle enrolled patients while the patients were actively infected and followed the patients over time throughout the course of disease. Collaborating institutions collected whole blood in K2EDTA tubes following their own protocols. For TCRbeta analysis, collaborators shipped samples in one of three forms: frozen whole blood, isolated PBMCs, or DNA extracted from either of those sample types. Overall study outcomes, separate from this receptor: The amount of clinical and demographic metadata varied by source and participant and was provided uncurated.

The receptor's source is a woman aged 45-59 years with COVID-19, enrolled during active disease. Sequenced input: peripheral blood.

The sequence in DNA is TGCGCCAGCAGCTTGAGCAGGGGGCCTCAGGGCTACACCTTC. Translated, this is CASSLSRGPQGYTF. The sequence is built from TRBV5-1 and TRBJ1-2; a stretch of 8 junction bases matches TRBD1. From the germline V gene, CDR1 is SGHRS and CDR2 is YFSETQ. Unmatched junction bases come to 7, with V trimmed by 1 base and J by 8 bases. The CDR3, from cysteine to phenylalanine, totals 14 residues. Only CDR3 DNA is held: 42 bases, read in frame from base 1.